This record covers a single T cell receptor (beta chain). Per the germline V gene, CDR1 is SGHTA and CDR2 is FQGNSA. CDR3 size: 14 residues. With 0 bases clipped from V and 13 bases from J, the junction kept 6 bases outside the gene matches. The table came from immunoSEQ multiplex PCR; TCRdb's copy has only in-frame clones and leaves some out. This sample has 94,000 or so clones, with 88% found just once. The sample comes from a study of blood T cell repertoires in COVID-19. This chain uses TRBV7-2 with TRBJ2-1, with 10 bases lining up with TRBD2. The TCR comes from a woman older than 75 with active COVID-19. Sequencing was done on a sample of peripheral blood. CDR3 sequence: CASSLALAGESQFF. The CDR3 DNA is TGTGCCAGCAGCTTAGCGCTAGCGGGAGAGTCCCAGTTCTTC.